These 5 T cell receptor beta chains came from one sample sequenced in a study of beta chain features in type 1 diabetes. Expressed TCRB transcripts were sequenced after all isolated RNA was converted to cDNA. Clones were sequenced by immunoSEQ multiplex PCR, and TCRdb holds only the in-frame ones, with some missing. The data contain some 400,000 clones, about 14% of them singletons. Input material: naive CD4+ T cells from blood. Every receptor here comes from a woman between 18 and 30 years old in good health.

J is TRBJ2-2 and V is TRBV5-1; D remains unclear. Trimming pared 4 bases from V and 0 bases from J, leaving 10 bases between. CDR1 is SGHRS, CDR2 YFSETQ, per germline. This CDR3 contains 15 residues. In DNA form, the CDR3 reads TGCGCCAGCAGCGCTACTACCACGAACACCGGGGAGCTGTTTTTT. Translated: CASSATTTNTGELFF.

A few counts support this clone. The CDR3 loop is CASSLYSNQPQHF. DNA of the CDR3: TGTGCCAGCAGCTTATATAGCAATCAGCCCCAGCATTTT. The V gene is TRBV5-6, the J gene TRBJ1-5; D unresolved. Germline-derived CDR1 and CDR2 are SGHDT and YYEEEE. Trimming took 2 bases from V and 0 from J, leaving 3 bases between them. The CDR3 extends over 13 amino acids.

V is TRBV7-6 and J is TRBJ2-3; no clear D. CDR3 length: 15 residues. The V end was cut by 0 bases, the J end by 0 bases, with 7 bases between. Germline loops: CDR1 SGHVS, CDR2 FNYEAQ. The CDR3 is CASSLATFSTDTQYF. CDR3 DNA: TGTGCCAGCAGCTTAGCCACTTTTAGCACAGATACGCAGTATTTT.

The chain carries TRBV4-2 and TRBJ2-1, with 11 bases that match TRBD2. Germline-derived CDR1 and CDR2 are LGHNA and YNFKEQ. V gave up 5 bases and J gave up 5 bases; unmatched junction bases: 8. The CDR3 covers 16 residues. The CDR3, as DNA: TGTGCCAGCAGCTTCCCGACTAGCGGGAAGAACAATGAGCAGTTCTTC. Its protein product is CASSFPTSGKNNEQFF.

The chain couples TRBV5-1 to TRBJ1-2; D is perhaps TRBD1 (6 bases). The V and J ends lost 7 bases and 8 bases respectively, with 18 bases between them. Germline CDR1 SGHRS, CDR2 YFSETQ. The CDR3 has 13 residues. CDR3 bases: TGCGCCAGCTCAGCTGCAGCAGGGGAGGGCTACACCTTC. Protein product: CASSAAAGEGYTF. Full variable domain (rest looked up from reference TRBV5-1 and TRBJ1-2): KAGVTQTPRYLIKTRGQQVTLSCSPISGHRSVSWYQQTPGQGLQFLFEYFSETQRNKGNFPGRFSGRQFSNSRSEMNVSTLELGDSALYLCASSAAAGEGYTFGSGTRLTVV.